The 21 T cell receptor beta chains below were found in one sample sequenced in a study of blood T cell repertoires in COVID-19 (dated by TCRdb to 2020 to 2022). The receptor library was made with the immunoSEQ multiplex PCR assay. The table was pulled from immuneACCESS by TCRdb, which kept in-frame rearrangements only. Such tables lose some clones; where checked, under half of the loss comes from unresolved V genes, and the rest has no known cause. The sample table shows tens of thousands of clones, and approximately 90% are seen once. The ten largest make up approximately 6.5% of the sample. The sample was peripheral blood. The receptor set was obtained from a woman aged 55-69 years with COVID-19, enrolled during active disease.

The chain couples TRBV24-1 to TRBJ2-5, with D perhaps TRBD1 (5 bases). Germline V lookup: CDR1 KGHDR, CDR2 SFDVKD. Trimming left V 2 bases short and J 5 bases short, with 14 bases between. The CDR3 consists of 15 residues. The chain's CDR3 is CATSDSGRVMETQYF. CDR3 sequence (DNA): TGTGCCACCAGTGATTCTGGCAGGGTGATGGAGACCCAGTACTTC.

V usage is TRBV6-5 and J usage is TRBJ2-7; D might be TRBD1 (5 bases). Trimming removed 2 bases at V and 2 bases at J, with 10 bases between. Germline CDR1 MNHEY, CDR2 SVGAGI. This CDR3 is 14 amino acids long. The DNA for the CDR3 is TGTGCCAGCAGTTACAGGGGCTATACCTACGAGCAGTACTTC. As protein: CASSYRGYTYEQYF.

The V and J genes are TRBV2 and TRBJ1-6, with TRBD1 matching 9 bases. After removal of 7 bases from V and 9 bases from J, the junction contained 7 bases not matched to a gene. The CDR3 extends over 14 amino acids. The germline V gene has CDR1 SNHLY and CDR2 FYNNEI. CDR3 sequence: CASTRDRASSPLHF. The CDR3 nucleotides are TGTGCCAGCACACGGGACAGGGCGAGTTCACCCCTCCACTTT.

This sequence joins TRBV18 and TRBJ2-7; TRBD1 matches 7 bases. This CDR3 is 17 amino acids long. In germline, CDR1 is KGHSH, CDR2 LQKENI. V trimming: 2 bases; J trimming: 3 bases; junction bases outside the gene matches: 13. This CDR3 is CASSPVSKGALFYEQYF. The DNA for the CDR3 is TGTGCCAGCTCACCAGTATCAAAGGGGGCCCTCTTCTACGAGCAGTACTTC. The variable domain in full, completed from reference TRBV18 and TRBJ2-7, reads NAGVMQNPRHLVRRRGQEARLRCSPMKGHSHVYWYRQLPEEGLKFMVYLQKENIIDESGMPKERFSAEFPKEGPSILRIQQVVRGDSAAYFCASSPVSKGALFYEQYFGPGTRLTVT.

The V and J genes are TRBV27 and TRBJ1-3; weak D call: TRBD1 (5 bases). Germline lookup yields CDR1 MNHEY and CDR2 SMNVEV (reference sequence). The V end lost 5 bases, the J end lost 9 bases, and 17 bases lay between the germline ends. The CDR3 sequence is 14 residues long. DNA of the CDR3: TGTGCCAGCAGTCGGACCCGGGGGGAGCCCACCATATATTTT. Protein product: CASSRTRGEPTIYF.

The V and J genes are TRBV24-1 and TRBJ2-5; 7 nucleotides align to TRBD1. There are 16 residues in the CDR3. Germline V CDR1 and CDR2: KGHDR, SFDVKD. Trimming took 2 bases from V and 5 from J; bases not matched to a gene: 10. The DNA for the CDR3 is TGTGCCACCAGTGATTCCCTCCTGACAGGGTCGGAGACCCAGTACTTC. This sequence encodes CATSDSLLTGSETQYF.

This rearrangement joins TRBV20-1 to TRBJ1-1; D is undetermined. The CDR3 covers 11 residues. The germline gives CDR1 DFQATT, CDR2 SNEGSKA (reference sequence). Trimming pared 7 bases from V and 11 bases from J, leaving 17 bases between. The CDR3 DNA reads as TGCAGTGGGGAGACCGGGAGTTTGGCTTTCTTT. The encoded protein is CSGETGSLAFF.

The V gene is TRBV12-3 or TRBV12-4, the J gene TRBJ1-2; D possibly corresponds to TRBD1 (5 bases). With 7 bases removed from V and 2 bases from J, the gap between germline ends came to 11 bases. The length of the CDR3 is 13 residues. The CDR3 sequence: CASKRGSNYGYTF. CDR3 coding DNA: TGTGCCAGCAAGCGGGGCTCCAACTATGGCTACACCTTC.

The J gene is TRBJ1-4, the V gene TRBV5-6, with TRBD1 matching 11 bases. Germline V gene lookup returns CDR1 SGHDT and CDR2 YYEEEE. Unmatched junction bases numbered 18, after V lost 4 bases and J lost 7 bases. The CDR3 runs to 19 residues. As DNA, the CDR3 is TGTGCCAGCAGCCGATTGGCCCCCTCCGGGGACAGGGGGTCTGAAAAACTGTTTTTT. Its protein product is CASSRLAPSGDRGSEKLFF.

The V call is TRBV14, the J call TRBJ1-2; D uncertain. V was pared by 1 base and J by 3 bases, with 6 bases between. CDR1 is SGHDN and CDR2 is FVKESK in the germline V gene. CDR3 length: 13 residues. Written as DNA, the CDR3 is TGTGCCAGCAGCCAAGTCTCAGACTATGGCTACACCTTC. Amino acids: CASSQVSDYGYTF. Full variable domain (outside the CDR3, taken from reference TRBV14 and TRBJ1-2): EAGVTQFPSHSVIEKGQTVTLRCDPISGHDNLYWYRRVMGKEIKFLLHFVKESKQDESGMPNNRFLAERTGGTYSTLKVQPAELEDSGVYFCASSQVSDYGYTFGSGTRLTVV.

CDR3 sequence (DNA): TGTGCCAGCAGCTTGCCAGGGGGCTTAGGAGCTTTCTTT. Residues: CASSLPGGLGAFF. This chain uses TRBV7-8 with TRBJ1-1; 8 bases agree with TRBD1. The CDR3 runs to 13 residues. Germline CDR1 SGHVS, CDR2 FQNEAQ. Losses at the gene ends were 3 bases for V and 10 bases for J; bases not matched to a gene: 7.

This chain connects TRBV6-5 to TRBJ1-5, with a possible D match to TRBD1 (6 bases). Between the trimmed V and J ends, which lost 2 bases and 5 bases, there was a span of 10 bases. CDR3 length: 14 residues. The germline CDR1 and CDR2 sequences are MNHEY and SVGAGI. CDR3 region: CASSYRGGDQPQHF. The CDR3 DNA is TGTGCCAGCAGTTACAGGGGGGGCGATCAGCCCCAGCATTTT.

This clone was picked up a small number of times. The V gene is TRBV28, the J gene TRBJ2-1; TRBD1 aligns across 11 bases. The CDR3 contains 15 residues. Germline lookup yields CDR1 MDHEN and CDR2 SYDVKM. With 6 bases clipped from V and 4 bases from J, the junction kept 5 bases outside the gene matches. CDR3 protein: CASRMRDRGYNEQFF. In nucleotides, the CDR3 is TGTGCCAGCAGGATGAGGGACAGGGGGTACAATGAGCAGTTCTTC.

The chain recombines TRBV7-3 with TRBJ2-2; D possibly corresponds to TRBD2 (6 bases). The CDR3 loop spans 15 amino acids. Germline V gene data show CDR1 as SGHTA and CDR2 as FQGTGA. Trimming took off 3 bases at V and 7 bases at J, with 15 bases between the two ends. CDR3 sequence reads: CASSFAGMHGGELFF. The DNA for the CDR3 is TGTGCCAGCAGCTTTGCGGGGATGCATGGCGGGGAGCTGTTTTTT.

The V gene is TRBV30, the J gene TRBJ2-3, with a weak D call TRBD2 (6 bases). Germline V gene sequence: CDR1 GTSNPN, CDR2 SVGIG (reference sequence). Trimming left V 3 bases short and J 6 bases short, with 16 bases between. CDR3 length equals 14 residues. This chain's CDR3 is CAWSYRELRDTQYF. CDR3 coding DNA: TGTGCCTGGAGCTATCGGGAGTTGAGGGATACGCAGTATTTT. The full variable domain, with the rest looked up from reference TRBV30 and TRBJ2-3, is SQTIHQWPATLVQPVGSPLSLECTVEGTSNPNLYWYRQAAGRGLQLLFYSVGIGQISSEVPQNLSASRPQDRQFILSSKKLLLSDSGFYLCAWSYRELRDTQYFGPGTRLTVL.

The chain carries TRBV7-2 and TRBJ1-4; D is possibly TRBD1 (5 bases). V lost 1 base to trimming and J lost 3 bases, with 12 bases between them. Germline CDR1 is SGHTA and CDR2 is FQGNSA. This CDR3 has 16 residues. CDR3 DNA sequence: TGTGCCAGCAGCTTAGAAACTGGCAGGGCTAATGAAAAACTGTTTTTT. Its translation: CASSLETGRANEKLFF.

The chain carries TRBV6-1 and TRBJ2-1, with 7 nucleotides matching TRBD1. Losses at the gene ends were 1 base for V and 4 bases for J; bases not matched to a gene: 4. The CDR3 covers 15 residues. The V gene's germline CDR1 is MNHNS and CDR2 SASEGT. DNA for the CDR3: TGTGCCAGCAGTGAAGGGACAGGTTCTTACAATGAGCAGTTCTTC. As protein: CASSEGTGSYNEQFF.

The V call is TRBV7-2, the J call TRBJ2-7, with 7 bases fitting TRBD2. The V gene end was trimmed by 1 base and the J gene end by 0 bases; junction bases not matched to a gene: 6. There are 16 residues in the CDR3. Germline CDR1 reads SGHTA; CDR2 reads FQGNSA. CDR3 nucleotides: TGTGCCAGCAGCTTAGTTTTTGGCGGGAGCTCCTACGAGCAGTACTTC. Amino acid sequence: CASSLVFGGSSYEQYF.

This clone has just one count. The chain has TRBV11-1 and TRBJ2-7; 7 nucleotides line up with TRBD2. This CDR3 region has 15 residues. V was pared by 3 bases and J by 3 bases, with 8 bases of the junction left unmatched. Germline V gene lookup returns CDR1 SGHAT and CDR2 FQDESV (reference sequence). DNA of the CDR3: TGTGCCAGCAGCTTTTCGTCTAGCGGCTTCTACGAGCAGTACTTC. Amino acid sequence: CASSFSSSGFYEQYF.

This clone was seen a few times. The DNA for the CDR3 is TGCGCCAGCAGGTATGGAGATTTCGACACTGAAGCTTTCTTT. Translated: CASRYGDFDTEAFF. V is TRBV5-1 and J is TRBJ1-1; D ambiguous. This CDR3 is 14 amino acids long. V shed 5 bases and J shed 3 bases, with 14 bases lying between them. Germline-derived CDR1 and CDR2 are SGHRS and YFSETQ.

V usage is TRBV24-1 and J usage is TRBJ1-6; D is perhaps TRBD1 (6 bases). The CDR3 covers 14 residues. Trimming cost V 5 bases and J 4 bases, with 8 bases left between them. Germline CDR1 reads KGHDR; CDR2 reads SFDVKD. CDR3 nucleotide sequence: TGTGCCACCAGTGCAGGGGTTTATAATTCACCCCTCCACTTT. Protein product: CATSAGVYNSPLHF.